This T cell receptor beta chain was profiled in a study of radiation and T cells in renal cell carcinoma. On the study more broadly: Nephrectomy followed 15 Gy stereotactic body radiation by 4 weeks. Regarding the study as a whole: Without pretreatment biopsies, baseline tumor clonotype presence was undetermined. Top tumor clonotypes rose in blood 2 weeks post-radiation, then contracted.

The time point: baseline pretreatment blood. Treatment described: 15 Gy SBRT to primary tumor, nephrectomy 4 weeks later. Details on this clone: Its antigen remains unknown.

Profiled with immunoSEQ multiplex PCR; TCRdb holds only in-frame clones, not every one. Here the sample spans some 120,000 clones, roughly 80% being singletons. In germline, CDR1 is MGHRA, CDR2 YSYEKL. This CDR3 region has 14 residues. V was trimmed by 1 base and J by 2 bases, leaving 6 bases between them. This TCR was sampled from a woman between 55 and 75 years old with renal cell carcinoma. The chain employs TRBV4-1 and TRBJ1-5; D ambiguous. Sequenced here: blood, sampled from a patient whose treatment included radiotherapy and nephrectomy. The CDR3 here is CASSQVQRNQPQHF. CDR3 coding DNA: TGCGCCAGCAGCCAAGTACAGCGCAATCAGCCCCAGCATTTT.